The clone carrying this TCR beta chain was observed a few times. As yet, its antigen is unknown. Genes here carry mouse names. The read terminates 1 residue ahead of where the CDR3 ends, so the germline J gene completes it. TCRdb keeps only in-frame clones here, not all; method: immunoSEQ multiplex PCR. This sample has over 40,000 clones, with around 70% found just once. This sample is drawn from a study of tissue T cells after allogeneic stem cell transplantation. General study results and limits: The patient cohort was small and clinically heterogeneous, with limited sampling depth.

The CDR3 runs 13 residues. Trimming shortened V by 0 bases and J by 4 bases, and 7 bases separated the two germline ends. The germline gives CDR1 LGHNA, CDR2 YNLKQL (reference sequence). The sample consisted of sorted cells pooled from one or two spleens. The receptor was isolated from a pool of C57BL/6 mice in good health. V gene TRBV5 combines with J gene TRBJ2-7; D is ambiguous. The part of the CDR3 DNA that was read is TGTGCCAGCAGCCAAGATGGCAGATATGAACAGTAC. This sequence encodes CASSQDGRYEQY. The CDR3 as a whole reads CASSQDGRYEQYF.